One sample yielded the 25 T cell receptor beta chains listed below, sequenced in a study of blood T cell repertoires in COVID-19. This table comes from immunoSEQ multiplex PCR, and its TCRdb copy is limited to in-frame clones, with some not included. This table has 65,000 to 90,000 clones, around 88% appearing once. The sequencing input was peripheral blood. Source of these receptors: a woman of 80 years or more with acute or convalescent COVID-19.

The chain has TRBV28 and TRBJ2-1, with D possibly matching TRBD2 (5 bases). The CDR3 runs 13 residues. V lost 5 bases to trimming and J lost 2 bases, with 7 bases between them. Germline values: CDR1 MDHEN, CDR2 SYDVKM. The CDR3 region is CASSLGAYNEQFF. In nucleotides, the CDR3 is TGTGCCAGCAGTCTCGGGGCCTACAATGAGCAGTTCTTC.

The chain combines TRBV3-1 (or the pseudogene TRBV3-2) with TRBJ2-1; TRBD1 matches at 7 bases. This CDR3 is built from 14 residues. Trimming took 2 bases from V and 5 from J; bases not matched to a gene: 3. CDR1 and CDR2 (germline): LGHDT, YNNKEL (reference sequence). The CDR3 DNA reads TGTGCCAGCAGCCAACTACAGGGGAACAATGAGCAGTTCTTC. It translates to CASSQLQGNNEQFF.

The chain couples TRBV19 to TRBJ2-1; the match to TRBD2 covers 8 bases. J gave up 2 bases and V 1 base, and 10 bases lay outside the gene matches. The CDR3 covers 18 residues. The germline gives CDR1 LNHDA, CDR2 SQIVND (reference sequence). The CDR3 coding sequence is TGTGCCAGTAGTATAGCGGTAGTGACGGGAGGGCCCTACAATGAGCAGTTCTTC. Its translation is CASSIAVVTGGPYNEQFF.

This sequence joins TRBV28 and TRBJ2-3; 8 bases are shared with TRBD2. Germline loops: CDR1 MDHEN, CDR2 SYDVKM. Trimming took 3 bases from V and 6 from J; bases not matched to a gene: 14. The CDR3 extends over 17 amino acids. The CDR3 sequence: CASSFYSVTGGRDTQYF. The CDR3 DNA reads as TGTGCCAGCAGTTTCTACTCCGTGACGGGGGGGCGGGATACGCAGTATTTT.

The V and J genes are TRBV4-3 and TRBJ1-4, with 8 bases aligning to TRBD1. The CDR3 spans 15 residues. Germline V gene sequence: CDR1 LGHNA, CDR2 YSLEER. V was clipped by 2 bases and J by 8 bases; unmatched bases: 7. The CDR3 spells CASSQRTGRGEKLFF. Written as DNA, the CDR3 is TGCGCCAGCAGCCAACGGACAGGGCGCGGAGAAAAACTGTTTTTT.

CDR3 region: CASSGTAPSYEQYF. CDR3 DNA sequence: TGTGCCAGCAGCGGGACAGCGCCCTCCTACGAGCAGTACTTC. The chain is built from TRBV2 and TRBJ2-7; 7 bases agree with TRBD1. This CDR3 has 14 residues. Trimming removed 6 bases from V and 0 bases from J; junction bases left unmatched: 5. CDR1 is SNHLY, CDR2 FYNNEI, per germline.

The genes are TRBV5-4 and TRBJ2-5; D not certain. The CDR3 runs to 14 residues. Germline V gene lookup returns CDR1 SGHNT and CDR2 YYREEE (reference sequence). The V end lost 1 base, the J end lost 5 bases, and 12 bases lay between the germline ends. The CDR3 spells CASSLSLGDETQYF. The DNA of the CDR3 is TGTGCCAGCAGCTTGTCGCTAGGAGACGAGACCCAGTACTTC.

The chain has TRBV7-2 and TRBJ2-5; perhaps TRBD1 as D (6 bases). Deletions cut 6 bases from V and 5 bases from J, with 25 bases between. Germline V CDR1 and CDR2: SGHTA, FQGNSA. The CDR3 length is 17 residues. The CDR3 DNA follows: TGTGCCAGCAGTCGTATACTTTCACAGGGTTGGAGCGAGACCCAGTACTTC. It specifies CASSRILSQGWSETQYF.

The chain uses TRBV3-1 (or the pseudogene TRBV3-2) and TRBJ2-2; D gene uncertain. Germline V gives CDR1 LGHDT, CDR2 YNNKEL (reference sequence). The CDR3 extends over 14 amino acids. Deletions cut 0 bases from V and 6 bases from J, with 8 bases between. This chain's CDR3 is CASSQDYGPGELFF. The CDR3, as DNA: TGTGCCAGCAGCCAAGATTACGGTCCCGGGGAGCTGTTTTTT.

CDR3 sequence: CASSLGQGTYEQYF. CDR3 nucleotides: TGTGCCAGCAGCTTAGGGCAGGGCACCTACGAGCAGTACTTC. The rearrangement uses TRBV11-2 and TRBJ2-7; D is possibly TRBD1 (5 bases). Germline V gene sequence: CDR1 SGHAT, CDR2 FQNNGV. Trimming cost V 1 base and J 2 bases, with 9 bases left between them. There are 14 residues in the CDR3.

The rearrangement links TRBV7-2 to TRBJ2-1; D may be TRBD1 (6 bases). The germline CDR1 and CDR2 sequences are SGHTA and FQGNSA. Trimming took off 5 bases at V and 1 base at J, with 12 bases between the two ends. This CDR3 comprises 15 residues. The CDR3 is CASSPTRGSYNEQFF. The CDR3 nucleotides are TGTGCCAGCAGCCCAACTAGGGGGTCCTACAATGAGCAGTTCTTC.

The V call is TRBV5-1, the J call TRBJ1-2; D may be TRBD1 (5 bases). CDR1 SGHRS and CDR2 YFSETQ come from the germline V gene. This CDR3 is built from 15 residues. V was cut by 4 bases and J by 4 bases, with 17 bases left in between. The DNA for the CDR3 is TGCGCCAGCAGCCCGGAGGGCAGGGCGGGCTATGGCTACACCTTC. Its protein product is CASSPEGRAGYGYTF.

The chain carries TRBV3-1 (or the pseudogene TRBV3-2) and TRBJ2-3; TRBD2 aligns across 7 bases. J gave up 4 bases and V 4 bases, and 8 bases lay outside the gene matches. Germline CDR1 reads LGHDT; CDR2 reads YNNKEL (reference sequence). The CDR3 consists of 15 residues. The DNA for the CDR3 is TGTGCCAGCAGCCCTCGACTAGCCATATCAGATACGCAGTATTTT. It encodes CASSPRLAISDTQYF.

This sequence joins TRBV3-1 (or the pseudogene TRBV3-2) and TRBJ2-1, with 8 nucleotides matching TRBD2. V lost 6 bases to trimming and J lost 1 base; unmatched junction nucleotides: 5. Germline CDR1 and CDR2: LGHDT and YNNKEL (reference sequence). CDR3 length: 15 amino acids. The CDR3: CASSSSGLSYNEQFF. DNA for the CDR3: TGTGCCAGCAGTTCTAGCGGGCTTTCCTACAATGAGCAGTTCTTC.

The chain employs TRBV5-4 and TRBJ1-2; D is possibly TRBD1 (6 bases). V was trimmed by 2 bases and J by 4 bases, leaving 9 bases between them. CDR1 is SGHNT, CDR2 YYREEE, per germline (reference sequence). The CDR3 consists of 13 residues. The CDR3 region is CASSLQGGYGYTF. The CDR3 DNA reads TGTGCCAGCAGCTTACAGGGTGGCTATGGCTACACCTTC.

This chain uses TRBV21-1 with TRBJ2-1; the table calls TRBD2, which could not be checked here. TRBV21-1 is labeled a pseudogene. The CDR3 runs 16 residues. The CDR3 DNA reads as TGTGCCAGCAGCAAAGAAGCGCGGTCGTCCTACAATGAGCAGTTCTTC. Encoded protein: CASSKEARSSYNEQFF.

This clone appeared once. This chain joins TRBV5-6 and TRBJ2-5, with TRBD2 as a possible D gene (5 bases). In germline, CDR1 is SGHDT, CDR2 YYEEEE. The CDR3 has 14 residues. The V end lost 0 bases, the J end lost 2 bases, and 8 bases lay between the germline ends. As DNA, the CDR3 is TGTGCCAGCAGCTTGGGGTGGACTCAAGAGACCCAGTACTTC. Protein sequence: CASSLGWTQETQYF.

The CDR3, as DNA: TGTGCCAGCAGCTTCGCCAGGGGTAGTGCAGATACGCAGTATTTT. Amino acids: CASSFARGSADTQYF. The chain combines TRBV7-3 with TRBJ2-3; possible D gene TRBD1, 6 bases. V gave up 3 bases and J gave up 4 bases, with 14 bases separating them. The V gene's germline CDR1 is SGHTA and CDR2 FQGTGA. The CDR3 has 15 amino acids.

The rearrangement joins TRBV30 to TRBJ2-5, with 11 bases identical to TRBD2. The V gene's germline CDR1 is GTSNPN and CDR2 SVGIG (reference sequence). The junction had 0 bases not matched to a gene; V was cut back by 2 bases and J by 4 bases. CDR3 size: 13 residues. CDR3 residues: CAWSTSGGETQYF. The CDR3 DNA reads as TGTGCCTGGAGTACTAGCGGGGGAGAGACCCAGTACTTC.

Details on this clone: The junction departs from germline at one end; a sequencing error may be responsible. V gene TRBV24-1 combines with J gene TRBJ1-5; tentative D call: TRBD1 (5 bases). CDR1 is KGHDR, CDR2 SFDVKD, per germline. The CDR3 covers 20 residues. CDR3 DNA sequence: TGTGCCACCAGTGATTTGCGTCCAGGGTCGGGTCATTATTCCAATAAGCCCCAGCATTTT. Residues: CATSDLRPGSGHYSNKPQHF.

This rearrangement joins TRBV11-3 to TRBJ2-2; TRBD2 might be the D (5 bases). This CDR3 has 14 amino acids. V was clipped by 5 bases and J by 8 bases, with 15 bases between them. The germline V gene encodes CDR1 SGHNT and CDR2 YENEEA. The CDR3 bases are TGTGCCAGCAGCCTCCTAGCTGGCACTGGGGAGCTGTTTTTT. This translates into CASSLLAGTGELFF.

This chain joins TRBV7-3 and TRBJ2-2, with D possibly matching TRBD2 (5 bases). The V gene's germline CDR1 is SGHTA and CDR2 FQGTGA. V dropped 2 bases and J dropped 1 base, with 5 bases sitting between them. CDR3 size: 14 residues. The CDR3 loop reads CASSLEGNTGELFF. The CDR3 region has the DNA TGTGCCAGCAGCTTAGAGGGGAACACCGGGGAGCTGTTTTTT.

J is TRBJ2-3 and V is TRBV6-6; weak D call: TRBD2 (5 bases). Trimming pared 7 bases from V and 1 base from J, leaving 15 bases between. The germline V gene encodes CDR1 MNHNY and CDR2 SVGAGI (reference sequence). There are 15 residues in the CDR3. The CDR3 region has the DNA TGTGCCAGCAAGGACGGTCGGGATCGCACAGATACGCAGTATTTT. It codes for CASKDGRDRTDTQYF.

This rearrangement joins TRBV6-5 to TRBJ2-5; tentative D call: TRBD2 (7 bases). Trimming stripped 8 bases from V and 1 base from J, with 14 bases between. This CDR3 is 14 amino acids long. Germline loops: CDR1 MNHEY, CDR2 SVGAGI. The CDR3 spells CASLFGGAQETQYF. CDR3 bases: TGTGCCAGCCTCTTTGGGGGGGCCCAAGAGACCCAGTACTTC.

The V call is TRBV5-1, the J call TRBJ1-2, with D possibly TRBD1 on 6 matching bases. Deletions cut 4 bases from V and 0 bases from J, with 16 bases between. The CDR3 has 16 residues. Per the germline V gene, CDR1 is SGHRS and CDR2 is YFSETQ. The CDR3 coding sequence is TGCGCCAGCAGCGAAGGGACAAGTAGAGCTAACTATGGCTACACCTTC. Translation: CASSEGTSRANYGYTF. Combining the CDR3 with reference TRBV5-1 and TRBJ1-2 gives the whole variable domain KAGVTQTPRYLIKTRGQQVTLSCSPISGHRSVSWYQQTPGQGLQFLFEYFSETQRNKGNFPGRFSGRQFSNSRSEMNVSTLELGDSALYLCASSEGTSRANYGYTFGSGTRLTVV.